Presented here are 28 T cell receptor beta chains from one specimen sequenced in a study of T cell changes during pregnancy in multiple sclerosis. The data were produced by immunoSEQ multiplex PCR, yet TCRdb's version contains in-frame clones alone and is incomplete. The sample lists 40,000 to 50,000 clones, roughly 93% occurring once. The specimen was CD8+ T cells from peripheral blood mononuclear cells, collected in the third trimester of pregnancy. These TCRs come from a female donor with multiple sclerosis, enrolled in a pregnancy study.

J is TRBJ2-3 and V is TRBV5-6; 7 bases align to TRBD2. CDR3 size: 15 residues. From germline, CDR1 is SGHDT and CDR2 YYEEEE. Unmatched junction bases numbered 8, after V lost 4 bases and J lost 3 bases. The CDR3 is CASSRSGGSTDTQYF. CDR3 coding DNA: TGTGCCAGCAGCAGATCCGGCGGGAGTACAGATACGCAGTATTTT.

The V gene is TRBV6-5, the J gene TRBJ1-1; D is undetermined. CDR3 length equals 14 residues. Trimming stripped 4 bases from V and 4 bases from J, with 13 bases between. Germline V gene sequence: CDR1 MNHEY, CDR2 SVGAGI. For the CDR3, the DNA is TGTGCCAGCAGTTCCTCCCGGGGAGCCACTGAAGCTTTCTTT. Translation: CASSSSRGATEAFF.

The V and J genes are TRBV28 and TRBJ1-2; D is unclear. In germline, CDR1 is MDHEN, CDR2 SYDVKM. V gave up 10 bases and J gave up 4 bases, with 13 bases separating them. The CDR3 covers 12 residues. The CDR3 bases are TGTGCCACCACGACGGAGCCCTATGGCTACACCTTC. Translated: CATTTEPYGYTF.

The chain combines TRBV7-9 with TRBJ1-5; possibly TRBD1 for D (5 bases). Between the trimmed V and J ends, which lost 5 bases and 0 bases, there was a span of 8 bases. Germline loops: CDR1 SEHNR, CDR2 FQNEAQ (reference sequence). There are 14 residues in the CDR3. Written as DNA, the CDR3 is TGTGCCAGCAGCCGAGACAGTAGCAATCAGCCCCAGCATTTT. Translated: CASSRDSSNQPQHF.

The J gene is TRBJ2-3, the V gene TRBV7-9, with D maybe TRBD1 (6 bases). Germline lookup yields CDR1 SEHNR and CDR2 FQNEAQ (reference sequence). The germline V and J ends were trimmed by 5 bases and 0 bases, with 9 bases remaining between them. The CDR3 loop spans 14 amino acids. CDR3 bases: TGTGCCAGCAGCCGCGGACAGAGCACAGATACGCAGTATTTT. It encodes CASSRGQSTDTQYF. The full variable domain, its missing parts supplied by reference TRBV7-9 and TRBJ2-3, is DTGVSQNPRHKITKRGQNVTFRCDPISEHNRLYWYRQTLGQGPEFLTYFQNEAQLEKSRLLSDRFSAERPKGSFSTLEIQRTEQGDSAMYLCASSRGQSTDTQYFGPGTRLTVL.

CDR3 bases: TGTGCCAGCGTTCCCGGACCGGGACAGGGGGCCTACGAGCAGTACTTC. As protein: CASVPGPGQGAYEQYF. The chain is built from TRBV6-6 and TRBJ2-7, with 11 bases identical to TRBD1. This CDR3 is 16 amino acids long. V gave up 8 bases and J gave up 2 bases; unmatched junction bases: 11. Per the germline V gene, CDR1 is MNHNY and CDR2 is SVGAGI (reference sequence).

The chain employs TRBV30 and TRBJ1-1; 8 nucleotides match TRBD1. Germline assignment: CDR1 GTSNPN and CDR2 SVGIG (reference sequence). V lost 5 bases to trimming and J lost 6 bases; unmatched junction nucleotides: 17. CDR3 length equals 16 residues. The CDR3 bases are TGTGCCTGGGCCAACTCCCAGGGGGCGCAGAAAGCTGAAGCTTTCTTT. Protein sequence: CAWANSQGAQKAEAFF.

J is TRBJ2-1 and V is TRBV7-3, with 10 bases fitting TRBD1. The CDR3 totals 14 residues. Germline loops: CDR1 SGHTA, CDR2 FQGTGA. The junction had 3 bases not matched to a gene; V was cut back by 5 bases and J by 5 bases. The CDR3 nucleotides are TGTGCCAGCAGCCACGGACAGGGGGACAATGAGCAGTTCTTC. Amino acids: CASSHGQGDNEQFF.

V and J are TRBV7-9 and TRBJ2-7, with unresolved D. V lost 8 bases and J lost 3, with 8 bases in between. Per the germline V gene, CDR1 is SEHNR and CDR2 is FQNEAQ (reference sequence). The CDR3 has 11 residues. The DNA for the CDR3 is TGTGCCAGCGGTCGCGGCTACGAGCAGTACTTC. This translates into CASGRGYEQYF.

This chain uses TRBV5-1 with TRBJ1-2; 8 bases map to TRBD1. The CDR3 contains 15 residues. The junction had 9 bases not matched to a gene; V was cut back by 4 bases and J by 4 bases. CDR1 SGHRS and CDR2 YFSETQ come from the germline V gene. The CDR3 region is CASSPDRDRSYGYTF. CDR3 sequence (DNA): TGCGCCAGCAGCCCGGACAGGGACAGGAGCTATGGCTACACCTTC.

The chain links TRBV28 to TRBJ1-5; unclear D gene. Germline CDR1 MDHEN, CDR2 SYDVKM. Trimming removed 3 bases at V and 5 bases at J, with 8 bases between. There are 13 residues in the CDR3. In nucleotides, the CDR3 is TGTGCCAGCAGTTTGAGTCCGGATCAGCCCCAGCATTTT. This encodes CASSLSPDQPQHF.

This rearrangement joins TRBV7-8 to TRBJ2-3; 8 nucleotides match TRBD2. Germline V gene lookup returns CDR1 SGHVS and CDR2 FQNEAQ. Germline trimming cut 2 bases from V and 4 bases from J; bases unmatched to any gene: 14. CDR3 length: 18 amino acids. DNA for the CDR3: TGTGCCAGCAGCTTAATGAGGGCTCGCGGGAGGCTCCCAGATACGCAGTATTTT. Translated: CASSLMRARGRLPDTQYF.

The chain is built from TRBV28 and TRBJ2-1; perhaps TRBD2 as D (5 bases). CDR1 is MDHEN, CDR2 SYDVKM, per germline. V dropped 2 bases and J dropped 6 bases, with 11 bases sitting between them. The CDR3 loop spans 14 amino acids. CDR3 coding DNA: TGTGCCAGCAGTTTACGGCTAGCCCCCAATGAGCAGTTCTTC. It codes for CASSLRLAPNEQFF.

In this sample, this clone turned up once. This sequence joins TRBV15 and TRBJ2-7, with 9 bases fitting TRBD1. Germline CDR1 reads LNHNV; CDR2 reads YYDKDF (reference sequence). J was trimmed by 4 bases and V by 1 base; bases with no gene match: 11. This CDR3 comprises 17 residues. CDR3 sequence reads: CATSRGVAPGQGYEQYF. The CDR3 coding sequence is TGTGCCACCAGCAGAGGAGTTGCTCCGGGACAGGGTTACGAGCAGTACTTC.

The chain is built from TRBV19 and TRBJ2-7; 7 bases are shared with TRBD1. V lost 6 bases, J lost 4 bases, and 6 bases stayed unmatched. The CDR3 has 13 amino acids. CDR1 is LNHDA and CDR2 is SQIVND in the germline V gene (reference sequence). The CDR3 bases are TGTGCCAGTAGCACTACGACAGGGTACGAGCAGTACTTC. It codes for CASSTTTGYEQYF. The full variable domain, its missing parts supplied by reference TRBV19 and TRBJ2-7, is DGGITQSPKYLFRKEGQNVTLSCEQNLNHDAMYWYRQDPGQGLRLIYYSQIVNDFQKGDIAEGYSVSREKKESFPLTVTSAQKNPTAFYLCASSTTTGYEQYFGPGTRLTVT.

The CDR3 loop is CASRGLRRANTEAFF. The CDR3 DNA is TGTGCCAGCAGGGGGCTTCGGAGGGCGAACACTGAAGCTTTCTTT. The chain recombines TRBV6-7 with TRBJ1-1, with D perhaps matching TRBD1 (5 bases). TRBV6-7 is filed as an ORF, its function uncertain. V was shortened by 6 bases and J by 1 base, with 15 bases between the two germline ends. This CDR3 comprises 15 residues.

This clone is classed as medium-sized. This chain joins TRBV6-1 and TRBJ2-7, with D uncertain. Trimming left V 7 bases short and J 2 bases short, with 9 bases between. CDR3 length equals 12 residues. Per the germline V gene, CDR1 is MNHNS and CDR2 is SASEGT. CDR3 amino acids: CASKHFAYEQYF. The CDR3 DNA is TGTGCCAGCAAGCACTTCGCCTACGAGCAGTACTTC.

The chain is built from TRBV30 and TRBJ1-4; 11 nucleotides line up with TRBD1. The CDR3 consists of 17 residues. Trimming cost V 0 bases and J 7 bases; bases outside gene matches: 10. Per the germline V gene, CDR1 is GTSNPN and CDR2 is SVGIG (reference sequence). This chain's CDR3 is CAWSVGRTGGWSEKLFF. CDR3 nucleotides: TGTGCCTGGAGTGTCGGAAGGACAGGGGGCTGGAGTGAAAAACTGTTTTTT.

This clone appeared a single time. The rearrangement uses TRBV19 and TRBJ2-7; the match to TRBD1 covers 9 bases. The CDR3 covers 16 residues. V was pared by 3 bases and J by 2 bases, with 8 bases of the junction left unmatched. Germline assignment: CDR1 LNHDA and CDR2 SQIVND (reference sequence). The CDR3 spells CASSIMPGQGAYEQYF. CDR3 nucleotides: TGTGCCAGTAGTATTATGCCGGGACAGGGCGCCTACGAGCAGTACTTC.

CDR3 sequence: CASSLGTALLGEKLFF. The CDR3 DNA reads as TGTGCCAGCAGTCTCGGGACAGCGCTACTGGGGGAAAAACTGTTTTTT. The chain joins TRBV2 to TRBJ1-4; TRBD1 matches 7 bases. The CDR3 is 16 residues long. With 5 bases clipped from V and 8 bases from J, the junction kept 14 bases outside the gene matches. CDR1 and CDR2 (germline): SNHLY, FYNNEI. Drawing the rest from reference TRBV2 and TRBJ1-4, the complete variable domain is EPEVTQTPSHQVTQMGQEVILRCVPISNHLYFYWYRQILGQKVEFLVSFYNNEISEKSEIFDDQFSVERPDGSNFTLKIRSTKLEDSAMYFCASSLGTALLGEKLFFGSGTQLSVL.

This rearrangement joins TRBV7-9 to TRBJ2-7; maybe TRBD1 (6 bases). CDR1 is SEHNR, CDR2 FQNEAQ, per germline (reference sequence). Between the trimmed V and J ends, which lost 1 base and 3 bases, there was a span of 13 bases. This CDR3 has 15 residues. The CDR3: CASSLVGRGDYEQYF. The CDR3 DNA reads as TGTGCCAGCAGCTTAGTGGGCAGGGGCGACTACGAGCAGTACTTC.

Here the CDR3 reads CASSLEWPSYEQYF. As DNA, the CDR3 is TGCGCCAGCAGCTTGGAGTGGCCCTCCTACGAGCAGTACTTC. The chain joins TRBV5-1 to TRBJ2-7; the D is unclear. The CDR3 is 14 residues long. Germline CDR1 SGHRS, CDR2 YFSETQ. V dropped 0 bases and J dropped 0 bases, with 7 bases sitting between them.

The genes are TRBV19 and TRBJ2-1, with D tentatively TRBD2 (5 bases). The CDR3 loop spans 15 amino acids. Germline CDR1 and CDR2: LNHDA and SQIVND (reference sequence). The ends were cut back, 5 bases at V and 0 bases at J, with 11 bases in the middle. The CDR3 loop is CASSSQRSSYNEQFF. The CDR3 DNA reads TGTGCCAGTAGTTCCCAGCGGAGCTCCTACAATGAGCAGTTCTTC.

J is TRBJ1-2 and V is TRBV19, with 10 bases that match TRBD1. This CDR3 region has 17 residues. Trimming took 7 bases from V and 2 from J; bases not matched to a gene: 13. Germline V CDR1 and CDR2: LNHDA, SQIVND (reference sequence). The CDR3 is CASNPGYETGGNYGYTF. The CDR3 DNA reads TGTGCCAGTAATCCTGGGTATGAGACAGGGGGCAACTATGGCTACACCTTC.

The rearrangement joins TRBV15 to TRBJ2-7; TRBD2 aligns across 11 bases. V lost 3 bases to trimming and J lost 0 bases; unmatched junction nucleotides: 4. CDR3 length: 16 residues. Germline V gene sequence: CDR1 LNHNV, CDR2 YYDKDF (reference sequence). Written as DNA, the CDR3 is TGTGCCACCAGCAGGAGACTAGCGGGGCCCTCCTACGAGCAGTACTTC. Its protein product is CATSRRLAGPSYEQYF.

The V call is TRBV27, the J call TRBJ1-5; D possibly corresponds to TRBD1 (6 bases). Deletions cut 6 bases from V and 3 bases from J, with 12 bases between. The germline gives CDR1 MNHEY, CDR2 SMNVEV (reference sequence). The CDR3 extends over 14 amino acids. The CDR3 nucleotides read TGTGCCAGCAGAAGAGCGGGGGCCAATCAGCCCCAGCATTTT. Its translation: CASRRAGANQPQHF.

The CDR3 region is CASSEGLAVYNEQFF. The DNA of the CDR3 is TGCGCCAGCAGTGAGGGACTAGCGGTCTACAATGAGCAGTTCTTC. V and J are TRBV10-1 and TRBJ2-1; 10 bases map to TRBD2. The V gene end was trimmed by 2 bases and the J gene end by 3 bases; junction bases not matched to a gene: 1. The germline gives CDR1 WNHNN, CDR2 SYGVQD (reference sequence). This CDR3 comprises 15 residues.

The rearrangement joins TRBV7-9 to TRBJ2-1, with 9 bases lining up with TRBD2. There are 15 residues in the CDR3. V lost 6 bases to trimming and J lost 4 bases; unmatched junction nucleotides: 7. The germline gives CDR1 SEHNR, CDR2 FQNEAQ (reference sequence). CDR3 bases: TGTGCCAGCAGTCTTAGCGGGAGCTCGTACAATGAGCAGTTCTTC. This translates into CASSLSGSSYNEQFF.